The 30 T cell receptor beta chains listed next were all sequenced from one sample in a study of blood T cell repertoires in COVID-19. Produced via immunoSEQ multiplex PCR; TCRdb's table is partial and in-frame only. The top ten hold approximately 5% of the sample, which has around 63,000 clones, around 70% seen once. Specimen: peripheral blood. These receptors were taken from a woman in her sixties or seventies with COVID-19, enrolled during active disease.

The V call is TRBV2, the J call TRBJ2-3; 10 bases line up with TRBD2. V shed 1 base and J 6 bases; nucleotides not matched to a gene: 7. In germline, CDR1 is SNHLY, CDR2 FYNNEI. The CDR3 contains 16 residues. The CDR3: CASSEGERGGRDTQYF. CDR3 DNA sequence: TGTGCCAGCAGTGAAGGGGAGCGGGGGGGTCGGGATACGCAGTATTTT.

The rearrangement links TRBV7-6 to TRBJ1-2; 9 bases align to TRBD1. The CDR3 sequence is 14 residues long. The junction had 5 bases not matched to a gene; V was cut back by 3 bases and J by 6 bases. Germline V gene sequence: CDR1 SGHVS, CDR2 FNYEAQ. The DNA for the CDR3 is TGTGCCAGCAGCTTTACGAGACAGGGGGATGGCTACACCTTC. This sequence encodes CASSFTRQGDGYTF. Full variable domain (remainder filled in from reference TRBV7-6 and TRBJ1-2): GAGVSQSPRYKVTKRGQDVALRCDPISGHVSLYWYRQALGQGPEFLTYFNYEAQQDKSGLPNDRFSAERPEGSISTLTIQRTEQRDSAMYRCASSFTRQGDGYTFGSGTRLTVV.

This chain links TRBV3-1 (or the pseudogene TRBV3-2) with TRBJ1-5; TRBD1 might be the D (6 bases). CDR1 LGHDT and CDR2 YNNKEL come from the germline V gene (reference sequence). The CDR3 has 18 residues. V was pared by 0 bases and J by 5 bases, with 20 bases between. CDR3 in DNA: TGTGCCAGCAGCCAAGATTTGCGATGGGGAGGGGGGGATCAGCCCCAGCATTTT. Translated, it gives CASSQDLRWGGGDQPQHF.

V gene TRBV19 combines with J gene TRBJ2-1; 7 bases map to TRBD1. This CDR3 spans 19 amino acids. V gave up 7 bases and J gave up 7 bases; unmatched junction bases: 25. Looked up from germline, CDR1 is LNHDA and CDR2 is SQIVND (reference sequence). CDR3 DNA: TGTGCCAGTAATCTCGGGACAGTTCTTGGTCGTCGTCGGAAGAATGAGCAGTTCTTC. This sequence encodes CASNLGTVLGRRRKNEQFF. Full variable domain (outside the CDR3, taken from reference TRBV19 and TRBJ2-1): DGGITQSPKYLFRKEGQNVTLSCEQNLNHDAMYWYRQDPGQGLRLIYYSQIVNDFQKGDIAEGYSVSREKKESFPLTVTSAQKNPTAFYLCASNLGTVLGRRRKNEQFFGPGTRLTVL.

The chain joins TRBV6-6 to TRBJ1-2, with 8 positions matching TRBD1. The CDR3 contains 15 residues. In germline, CDR1 is MNHNY, CDR2 SVGAGI (reference sequence). V gave up 5 bases and J gave up 4 bases; unmatched junction bases: 9. The CDR3 nucleotides are TGTGCCAGCAGTGCAGACGGACAGGGAGTCTATGGCTACACCTTC. Translated, it gives CASSADGQGVYGYTF.

The DNA of the CDR3 is TGTGCCAGCAGCTCCGGACAGGGCGGTCAGGCTTTCTTT. Translation gives CASSSGQGGQAFF. The chain joins TRBV11-2 to TRBJ1-1; 8 nucleotides match TRBD1. The V gene end was trimmed by 4 bases and the J gene end by 11 bases; junction bases not matched to a gene: 9. Germline V gene data show CDR1 as SGHAT and CDR2 as FQNNGV. The CDR3 runs to 13 residues. Supplemented by reference TRBV11-2 and TRBJ1-1, the full variable domain reads EAGVAQSPRYKIIEKRQSVAFWCNPISGHATLYWYQQILGQGPKLLIQFQNNGVVDDSQLPKDRFSAERLKGVDSTLKIQPAKLEDSAVYLCASSSGQGGQAFFGQGTRLTVV.

The rearrangement joins TRBV7-9 to TRBJ2-1; 7 bases agree with TRBD1. Germline V gene lookup returns CDR1 SEHNR and CDR2 FQNEAQ (reference sequence). This CDR3 has 15 residues. With 1 base clipped from V and 2 bases from J, the junction kept 2 bases outside the gene matches. CDR3 loop: CASSLVQGAYNEQFF. The CDR3 DNA is TGTGCCAGCAGCTTAGTGCAGGGGGCCTACAATGAGCAGTTCTTC.

DNA of the CDR3: TGTGCCAGCAGCCAAGTAGCGCAGGGGTCTGAAGCTTTCTTT. The encoded protein is CASSQVAQGSEAFF. The chain uses TRBV14 and TRBJ1-1; possibly TRBD1 for D (6 bases). The V end was cut by 1 base, the J end by 6 bases, with 12 bases between. The CDR3 is 14 residues long. CDR1 is SGHDN, CDR2 FVKESK, per germline.

This chain joins TRBV3-1 (or the pseudogene TRBV3-2) and TRBJ2-1; possible D gene TRBD2, 6 bases. CDR3 length equals 17 residues. The germline CDR1 and CDR2 sequences are LGHDT and YNNKEL (reference sequence). Between the trimmed V and J ends, which lost 0 bases and 3 bases, there was a span of 15 bases. CDR3 DNA: TGTGCCAGCAGCCAAGATTCTAGCGTCTTACTCTACAATGAGCAGTTCTTC. This sequence encodes CASSQDSSVLLYNEQFF.

The chain combines TRBV3-1 (or the pseudogene TRBV3-2) with TRBJ1-3; weak D call: TRBD1 (6 bases). Germline loops: CDR1 LGHDT, CDR2 YNNKEL (reference sequence). The CDR3 sequence is 16 residues long. Between the trimmed V and J ends, which lost 1 base and 4 bases, there was a span of 14 bases. The CDR3 DNA is TGTGCCAGCAGCCAAGGAGGGATGGGGGCCGGAAACACCATATATTTT. It yields the protein CASSQGGMGAGNTIYF.

The chain uses TRBV9 and TRBJ1-5, with 10 bases matching TRBD1. There are 15 residues in the CDR3. Germline CDR1 and CDR2: SGDLS and YYNGEE. J lost 7 bases, V lost 4 bases, and 8 bases had no gene match. The CDR3 DNA reads as TGTGCCAGCAGCCTAACCGGGACAGGGGAGCAGCCCCAGCATTTT. Its translation is CASSLTGTGEQPQHF.

J is TRBJ2-5 and V is TRBV5-1; 10 nucleotides line up with TRBD2. Looked up from germline, CDR1 is SGHRS and CDR2 is YFSETQ. J was trimmed by 5 bases and V by 3 bases; bases with no gene match: 10. The CDR3 runs 16 residues. The CDR3 sequence is CASSSRAGGPAETQYF. The DNA for the CDR3 is TGCGCCAGCAGCTCTCGAGCGGGGGGGCCGGCTGAGACCCAGTACTTC.

This clone came up once. V and J are TRBV3-1 (or the pseudogene TRBV3-2) and TRBJ2-3, with TRBD2 matching 12 bases. V trimming: 4 bases; J trimming: 3 bases; junction bases outside the gene matches: 5. Germline V gene sequence: CDR1 LGHDT, CDR2 YNNKEL (reference sequence). The CDR3 extends over 16 amino acids. Written as DNA, the CDR3 is TGTGCCAGCAGCCGGACTAGCGGGGTGAGGACAGATACGCAGTATTTT. Protein product: CASSRTSGVRTDTQYF.

The J gene is TRBJ2-2, the V gene TRBV6-6; 11 bases match TRBD2. This CDR3 is built from 17 residues. Germline-derived CDR1 and CDR2 are MNHNY and SVGAGI (reference sequence). V lost 5 bases and J lost 6; bases outside the gene matches: 11. CDR3 sequence (DNA): TGTGCCAGCAGTCATGCGACTAGCGGGAAGGAGGCCGGGGAGCTGTTTTTT. Encoded protein: CASSHATSGKEAGELFF.

This clone was detected only a few times. The rearrangement joins TRBV5-4 to TRBJ1-1, with D possibly TRBD1 on 5 matching bases. The CDR3 sequence is 12 residues long. In germline, CDR1 is SGHNT, CDR2 YYREEE (reference sequence). Trimming cost V 4 bases and J 8 bases, with 12 bases left between them. The CDR3 DNA reads TGTGCCAGCAGCGCGGGGACGACAGAAGCTTTCTTT. Translation gives CASSAGTTEAFF. Full variable domain (outside the CDR3, taken from reference TRBV5-4 and TRBJ1-1): ETGVTQSPTHLIKTRGQQVTLRCSSQSGHNTVSWYQQALGQGPQFIFQYYREEENGRGNFPPRFSGLQFPNYSSELNVNALELDDSALYLCASSAGTTEAFFGQGTRLTVV.

Here the CDR3 reads CASSLAVPGGAYGYTF. The CDR3 DNA follows: TGTGCCAGCAGCTTGGCGGTGCCAGGGGGCGCTTATGGCTACACCTTC. The rearrangement uses TRBV7-9 and TRBJ1-2, with 8 bases matching TRBD1. The V segment lost 3 bases and the J segment 5 bases; nucleotides outside the gene matches: 11. CDR3 length equals 16 residues. Germline CDR1 reads SEHNR; CDR2 reads FQNEAQ (reference sequence).

The chain employs TRBV6-2 or TRBV6-3 and TRBJ1-5, with 7 bases lining up with TRBD1. The CDR3 totals 16 residues. Looked up from germline, CDR1 is MNHEY and CDR2 is SVGEGT. Trimming removed 4 bases from V and 0 bases from J; junction bases left unmatched: 6. CDR3 amino acids: CASSSNDRDSNQPQHF. The CDR3 nucleotides are TGTGCCAGCAGTTCCAACGACAGGGATAGCAATCAGCCCCAGCATTTT.

The gene calls are TRBV5-4 and TRBJ1-1; D is undetermined. Germline CDR1 is SGHNT and CDR2 is YYREEE (reference sequence). The CDR3 length is 15 residues. With 4 bases removed from V and 2 bases from J, the gap between germline ends came to 15 bases. CDR3 DNA: TGTGCCAGCAGCCGTGCGGGAGGCTCCAACACTGAAGCTTTCTTT. This encodes CASSRAGGSNTEAFF. Using reference TRBV5-4 and TRBJ1-1 for the parts outside the CDR3, the full variable domain is ETGVTQSPTHLIKTRGQQVTLRCSSQSGHNTVSWYQQALGQGPQFIFQYYREEENGRGNFPPRFSGLQFPNYSSELNVNALELDDSALYLCASSRAGGSNTEAFFGQGTRLTVV.

The J gene is TRBJ2-5, the V gene TRBV6-5; TRBD2 matches 9 bases. Trimming took 6 bases from V and 2 from J; bases not matched to a gene: 7. The CDR3 covers 15 residues. The germline CDR1 and CDR2 sequences are MNHEY and SVGAGI. Here the CDR3 DNA reads TGTGCCAGCAGACGCTTCGGACTAGCGCAAGAGACCCAGTACTTC. As protein: CASRRFGLAQETQYF.

The V call is TRBV4-2, the J call TRBJ2-2, with D unresolved. V lost 6 bases and J lost 4, with 12 bases in between. The CDR3 has 14 amino acids. CDR1 and CDR2 from the germline V gene are LGHNA and YNFKEQ. CDR3 in amino acids: CASRETGGTGELFF. The CDR3 DNA follows: TGTGCCAGCAGGGAAACGGGTGGCACCGGGGAGCTGTTTTTT.

The chain recombines TRBV10-3 with TRBJ1-5, with D possibly TRBD1 on 5 matching bases. The germline V and J ends were trimmed by 4 bases and 8 bases, with 18 bases remaining between them. From germline, CDR1 is ENHRY and CDR2 SYGVKD. CDR3 size: 15 residues. This CDR3 reads CAISGGATGLEPQHF. CDR3 coding DNA: TGTGCCATCAGTGGCGGGGCTACGGGGTTGGAGCCCCAGCATTTT.

This chain joins TRBV27 and TRBJ2-3; TRBD2 is a possible D gene (6 bases). Germline V gene sequence: CDR1 MNHEY, CDR2 SMNVEV (reference sequence). The CDR3 loop spans 13 amino acids. V gave up 5 bases and J gave up 3 bases, with 9 bases separating them. The CDR3 region has the DNA TGTGCCAGCAGTCTCCGGGGGACAGATACGCAGTATTTT. Protein product: CASSLRGTDTQYF.

The chain is built from TRBV18 and TRBJ1-1; 7 nucleotides agree with TRBD1. Losses at the gene ends were 6 bases for V and 6 bases for J; bases not matched to a gene: 1. CDR1 KGHSH and CDR2 LQKENI come from the germline V gene. The CDR3 runs to 11 residues. The CDR3 sequence is CASSDRAEAFF. DNA for the CDR3: TGTGCCAGCTCCGACAGGGCTGAAGCTTTCTTT.

The CDR3 sequence is CASSLMREDPTDTQYF. The DNA for the CDR3 is TGTGCCAGTAGTCTAATGCGGGAGGACCCGACAGATACGCAGTATTTT. The chain links TRBV19 to TRBJ2-3, with 8 bases fitting TRBD2. Looked up from germline, CDR1 is LNHDA and CDR2 is SQIVND (reference sequence). There are 16 residues in the CDR3. The junction had 10 bases not matched to a gene; V was cut back by 5 bases and J by 3 bases.

This chain links TRBV11-2 with TRBJ2-6; D is ambiguous. Trimming took 4 bases from V and 2 from J, leaving 15 bases between them. This CDR3 has 17 amino acids. Germline V gene data show CDR1 as SGHAT and CDR2 as FQNNGV. CDR3: CASSSYSLATGANVLTF. DNA for the CDR3: TGTGCCAGCAGCTCTTACAGTCTGGCCACTGGGGCCAACGTCCTGACTTTC.

This clone turned up a few times. The J gene is TRBJ1-5, the V gene TRBV4-3; perhaps TRBD1 as D (5 bases). Per the germline V gene, CDR1 is LGHNA and CDR2 is YSLEER. The CDR3 runs to 15 residues. V dropped 4 bases and J dropped 4 bases, with 14 bases sitting between them. The CDR3 region has the DNA TGCGCCAGCAGCCCCAACGGGGGAAAAAATCAGCCCCAGCATTTT. Encoded protein: CASSPNGGKNQPQHF.

The chain has TRBV5-4 and TRBJ2-7; D possibly corresponds to TRBD1 (5 bases). The V and J ends lost 3 bases and 4 bases respectively, with 8 bases between them. This CDR3 region has 12 residues. CDR1 and CDR2 (germline): SGHNT, YYREEE (reference sequence). The CDR3 sequence is CASSWGQYEQYF. CDR3 nucleotide sequence: TGTGCCAGCAGCTGGGGCCAATACGAGCAGTACTTC.

This CDR3 reads CASSRQGAVNTEAFF. CDR3 bases: TGTGCCAGTAGCCGACAGGGGGCCGTGAACACTGAAGCTTTCTTT. J is TRBJ1-1 and V is TRBV19; 10 bases are shared with TRBD1. Per the germline V gene, CDR1 is LNHDA and CDR2 is SQIVND (reference sequence). The CDR3 has 15 residues. The trim removed 6 bases at V and 0 bases at J, leaving 4 bases unmatched. Full variable domain (rest looked up from reference TRBV19 and TRBJ1-1): DGGITQSPKYLFRKEGQNVTLSCEQNLNHDAMYWYRQDPGQGLRLIYYSQIVNDFQKGDIAEGYSVSREKKESFPLTVTSAQKNPTAFYLCASSRQGAVNTEAFFGQGTRLTVV.

The gene calls are TRBV20-1 and TRBJ1-5; no firm D call. The CDR3 has 10 residues. Germline V CDR1 and CDR2: DFQATT, SNEGSKA (reference sequence). With 5 bases removed from V and 8 bases from J, the gap between germline ends came to 7 bases. This chain's CDR3 is CSAGQEPQHF. The CDR3 region has the DNA TGCAGTGCTGGGCAGGAGCCCCAGCATTTT.

This chain links TRBV19 with TRBJ2-5; 7 bases fit TRBD2. Germline CDR1 and CDR2: LNHDA and SQIVND (reference sequence). The CDR3 sequence is 15 residues long. The V gene end was trimmed by 9 bases and the J gene end by 1 base; junction bases not matched to a gene: 11. The CDR3 DNA follows: TGTGCCAGCCAGACATCAGCGGGATTCCAAGAGACCCAGTACTTC. Translating it yields CASQTSAGFQETQYF. The full variable domain, in which reference TRBV19 and TRBJ2-5 provide the parts outside the CDR3, is DGGITQSPKYLFRKEGQNVTLSCEQNLNHDAMYWYRQDPGQGLRLIYYSQIVNDFQKGDIAEGYSVSREKKESFPLTVTSAQKNPTAFYLCASQTSAGFQETQYFGPGTRLLVL.